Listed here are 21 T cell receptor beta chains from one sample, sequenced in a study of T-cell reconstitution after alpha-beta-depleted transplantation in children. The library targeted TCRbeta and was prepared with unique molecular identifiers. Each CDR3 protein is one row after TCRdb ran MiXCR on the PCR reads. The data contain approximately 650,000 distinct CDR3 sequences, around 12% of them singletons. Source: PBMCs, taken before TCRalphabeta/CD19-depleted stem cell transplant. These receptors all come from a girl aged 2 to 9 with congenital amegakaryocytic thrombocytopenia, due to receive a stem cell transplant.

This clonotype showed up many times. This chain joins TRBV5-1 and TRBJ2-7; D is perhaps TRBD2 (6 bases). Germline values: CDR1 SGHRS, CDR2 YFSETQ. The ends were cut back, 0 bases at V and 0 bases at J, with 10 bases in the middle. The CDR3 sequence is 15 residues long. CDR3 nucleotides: TGCGCCAGCAGCTTGGAAGTAGCGGTCTCCTACGAGCAGTACTTC. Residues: CASSLEVAVSYEQYF.

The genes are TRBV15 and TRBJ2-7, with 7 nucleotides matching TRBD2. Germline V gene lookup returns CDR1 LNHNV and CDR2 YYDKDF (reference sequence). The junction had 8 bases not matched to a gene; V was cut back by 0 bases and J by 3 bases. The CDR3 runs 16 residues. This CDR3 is CATSRDRTRTIYEQYF. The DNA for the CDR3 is TGTGCCACCAGCAGAGACCGGACTAGGACAATCTACGAGCAGTACTTC.

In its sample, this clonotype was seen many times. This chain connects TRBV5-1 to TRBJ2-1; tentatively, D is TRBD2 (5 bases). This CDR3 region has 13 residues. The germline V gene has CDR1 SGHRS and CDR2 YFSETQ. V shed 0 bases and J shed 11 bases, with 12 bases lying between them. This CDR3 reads CASSLGQLEKQFF. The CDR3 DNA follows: TGCGCCAGCAGCTTGGGCCAACTAGAGAAGCAGTTCTTC.

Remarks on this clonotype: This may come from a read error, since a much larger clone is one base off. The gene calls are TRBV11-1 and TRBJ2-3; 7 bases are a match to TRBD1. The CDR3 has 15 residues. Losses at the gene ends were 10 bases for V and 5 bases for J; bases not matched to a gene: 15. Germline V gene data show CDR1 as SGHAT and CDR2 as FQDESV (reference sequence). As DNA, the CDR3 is TGTGCCATCCACCTACCGGGACAGAGAAAAGATACGCAGTATTTT. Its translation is CAIHLPGQRKDTQYF.

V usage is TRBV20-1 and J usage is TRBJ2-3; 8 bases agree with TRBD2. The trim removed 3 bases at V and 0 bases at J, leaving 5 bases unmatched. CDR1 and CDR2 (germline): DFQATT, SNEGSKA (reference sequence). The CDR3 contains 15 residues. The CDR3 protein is CSASTASGSTDTQYF. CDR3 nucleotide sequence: TGCAGTGCTAGCACGGCTAGCGGGAGCACAGATACGCAGTATTTT.

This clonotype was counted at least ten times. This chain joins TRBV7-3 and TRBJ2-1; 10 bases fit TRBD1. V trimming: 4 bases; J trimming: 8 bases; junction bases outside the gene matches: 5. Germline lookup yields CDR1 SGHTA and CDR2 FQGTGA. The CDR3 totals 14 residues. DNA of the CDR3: TGTGCCAGCAGCTCTCAGGACAGGGGGGATGAGCAGTTCTTC. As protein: CASSSQDRGDEQFF.

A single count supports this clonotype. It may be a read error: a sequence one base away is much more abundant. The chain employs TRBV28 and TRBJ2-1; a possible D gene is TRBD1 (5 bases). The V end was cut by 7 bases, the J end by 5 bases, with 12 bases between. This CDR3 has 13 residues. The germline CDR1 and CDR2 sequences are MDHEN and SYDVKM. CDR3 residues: CASTRDRDNEQFF. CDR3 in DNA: TGTGCCAGCACCCGTGACAGAGACAATGAGCAGTTCTTC.

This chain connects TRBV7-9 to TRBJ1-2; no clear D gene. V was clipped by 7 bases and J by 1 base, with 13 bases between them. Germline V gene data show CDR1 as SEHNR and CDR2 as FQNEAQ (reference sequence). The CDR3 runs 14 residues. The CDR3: CASKLGEGNYGYTF. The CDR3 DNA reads TGTGCCAGCAAATTGGGCGAGGGTAACTATGGCTACACCTTC.

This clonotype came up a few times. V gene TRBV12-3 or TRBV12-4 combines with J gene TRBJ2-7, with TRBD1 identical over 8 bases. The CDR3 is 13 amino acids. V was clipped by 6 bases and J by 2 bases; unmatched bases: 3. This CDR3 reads CASRMTGAYEQYF. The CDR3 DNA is TGTGCCAGCAGGATGACAGGGGCCTACGAGCAGTACTTC.

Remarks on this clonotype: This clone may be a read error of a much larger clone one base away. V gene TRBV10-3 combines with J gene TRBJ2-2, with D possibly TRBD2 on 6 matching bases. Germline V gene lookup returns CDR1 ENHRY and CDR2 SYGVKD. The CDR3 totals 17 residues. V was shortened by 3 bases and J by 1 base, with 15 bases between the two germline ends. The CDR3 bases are TGTGCCATCAGTGACGATTTTGCTAGCGAGAACACCGGGGAGCTGTTTTTT. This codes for CAISDDFASENTGELFF.

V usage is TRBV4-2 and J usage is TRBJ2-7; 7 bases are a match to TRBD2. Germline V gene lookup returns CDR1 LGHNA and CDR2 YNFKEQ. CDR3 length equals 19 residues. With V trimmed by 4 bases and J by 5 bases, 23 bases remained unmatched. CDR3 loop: CASSRILGGLDGSINEQYF. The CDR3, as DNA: TGTGCCAGCAGCCGAATCTTGGGCGGACTAGACGGGTCGATCAACGAGCAGTACTTC.

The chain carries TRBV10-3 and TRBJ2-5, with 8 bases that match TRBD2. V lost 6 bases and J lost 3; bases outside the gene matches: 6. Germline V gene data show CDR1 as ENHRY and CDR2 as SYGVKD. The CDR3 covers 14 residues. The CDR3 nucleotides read TGTGCCATCAGCGGGATAGCGGGAAAAGAGACCCAGTACTTC. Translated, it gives CAISGIAGKETQYF.

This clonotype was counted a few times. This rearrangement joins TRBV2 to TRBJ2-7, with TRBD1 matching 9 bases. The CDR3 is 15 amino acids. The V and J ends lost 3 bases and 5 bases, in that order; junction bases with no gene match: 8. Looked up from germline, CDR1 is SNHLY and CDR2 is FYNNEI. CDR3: CASSDDGTGSDEQYF. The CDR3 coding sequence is TGTGCCAGCAGTGACGACGGGACAGGGAGCGACGAGCAGTACTTC.

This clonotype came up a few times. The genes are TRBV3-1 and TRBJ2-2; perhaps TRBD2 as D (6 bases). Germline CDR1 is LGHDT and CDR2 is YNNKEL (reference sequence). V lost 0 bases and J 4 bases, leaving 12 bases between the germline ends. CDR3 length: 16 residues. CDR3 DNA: TGTGCCAGCAGCCAAGAACTCGGGAGCTCCACCGGGGAGCTGTTTTTT. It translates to CASSQELGSSTGELFF.

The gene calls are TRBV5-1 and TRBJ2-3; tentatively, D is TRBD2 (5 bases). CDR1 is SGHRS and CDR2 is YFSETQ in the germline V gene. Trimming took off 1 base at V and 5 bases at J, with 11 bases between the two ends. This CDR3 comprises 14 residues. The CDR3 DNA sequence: TGCGCCAGCAGCTTGCCGGCGGGTGGAGATACGCAGTATTTT. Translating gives CASSLPAGGDTQYF.

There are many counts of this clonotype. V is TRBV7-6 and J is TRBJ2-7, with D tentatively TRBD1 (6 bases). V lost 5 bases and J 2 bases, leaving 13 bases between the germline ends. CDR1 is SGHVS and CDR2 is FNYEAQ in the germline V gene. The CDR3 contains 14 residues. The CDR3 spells CASSPLGQTYEQYF. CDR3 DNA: TGTGCCAGCAGCCCCCTCGGACAGACCTACGAGCAGTACTTC.

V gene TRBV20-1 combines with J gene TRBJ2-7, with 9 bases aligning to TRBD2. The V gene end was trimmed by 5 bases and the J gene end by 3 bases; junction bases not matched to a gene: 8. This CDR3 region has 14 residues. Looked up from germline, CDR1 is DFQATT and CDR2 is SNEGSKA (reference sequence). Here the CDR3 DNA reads TGCAGTGCTGGATCGACTAGCGGAATCTACGAGCAGTACTTC. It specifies CSAGSTSGIYEQYF.

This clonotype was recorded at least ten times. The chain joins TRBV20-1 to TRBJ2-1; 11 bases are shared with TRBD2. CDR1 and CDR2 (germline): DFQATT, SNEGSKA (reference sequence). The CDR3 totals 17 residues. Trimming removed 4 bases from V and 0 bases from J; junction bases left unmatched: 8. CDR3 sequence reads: CSAMGLAGGNSYNEQFF. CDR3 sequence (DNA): TGCAGTGCTATGGGGCTAGCGGGAGGTAACTCCTACAATGAGCAGTTCTTC.

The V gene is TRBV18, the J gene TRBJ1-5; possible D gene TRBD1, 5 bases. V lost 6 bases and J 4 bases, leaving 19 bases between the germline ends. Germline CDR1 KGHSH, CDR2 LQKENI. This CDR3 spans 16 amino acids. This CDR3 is CASSPAAGGRNQPQHF. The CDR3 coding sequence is TGTGCCAGCTCCCCGGCGGCGGGGGGGAGAAATCAGCCCCAGCATTTT.

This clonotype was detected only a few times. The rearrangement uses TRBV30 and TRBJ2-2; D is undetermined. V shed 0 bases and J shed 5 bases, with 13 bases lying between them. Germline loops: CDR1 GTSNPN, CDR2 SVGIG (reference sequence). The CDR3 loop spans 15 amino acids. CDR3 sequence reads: CAWSVRTGWTGELFF. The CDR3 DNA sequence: TGTGCCTGGAGTGTACGCACGGGCTGGACCGGGGAGCTGTTTTTT.

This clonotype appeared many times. CDR3 nucleotide sequence: TGCAGTGCTGGCCCGTGGAAGGGACTATTAAAAAACATTCAGTACTTC. It specifies CSAGPWKGLLKNIQYF. J is TRBJ2-4 and V is TRBV20-1, with 7 bases matching TRBD2. This CDR3 is 16 amino acids long. The germline gives CDR1 DFQATT, CDR2 SNEGSKA (reference sequence). Trimming cost V 5 bases and J 4 bases; bases outside gene matches: 14.